The 12 T cell receptor beta chains below were found in one sample sequenced in a study of blood T cell repertoires in COVID-19. TCRdb's table, derived via immunoSEQ multiplex PCR, lists solely in-frame clones and lacks some. The table lists 25,000 to 35,000 clones, 82% of them singletons. The sample taken for sequencing was peripheral blood. These receptors all stem from a man at least 80 years old with active or convalescent COVID-19.

The rearrangement links TRBV5-5 to TRBJ2-2, with D unclear. V lost 1 base, J lost 4 bases, and 17 bases lay in between. CDR3 length equals 17 residues. Germline V gene lookup returns CDR1 SGHKS and CDR2 YYEKEE (reference sequence). The CDR3 region is CASSLSASRYGTGELFF. The CDR3 nucleotides read TGTGCCAGCAGCTTGTCGGCTAGTAGGTACGGCACCGGGGAGCTGTTTTTT.

This chain links TRBV7-2 with TRBJ2-7, with TRBD2 matching over 8 bases. The ends lost 4 bases at V and 7 bases at J; junction bases unmatched: 12. CDR3 length: 15 residues. Germline V gives CDR1 SGHTA, CDR2 FQGNSA. In nucleotides, the CDR3 is TGTGCCAGCAGCTCGCAAAGCGGGAGTTCATATGAGCAGTACTTC. Residues: CASSSQSGSSYEQYF.

The rearrangement joins TRBV24-1 to TRBJ2-1, with 9 nucleotides matching TRBD2. Unmatched junction bases numbered 6, after V lost 4 bases and J lost 6 bases. Germline CDR1 and CDR2: KGHDR and SFDVKD. CDR3 length: 15 amino acids. This chain's CDR3 is CATSDQAGGGNEQFF. CDR3 coding DNA: TGTGCCACCAGTGACCAAGCGGGAGGCGGCAATGAGCAGTTCTTC.

V is TRBV6-5 and J is TRBJ2-7; 7 bases map to TRBD1. Germline CDR1 and CDR2: MNHEY and SVGAGI. The CDR3 length is 14 residues. The V segment lost 2 bases and the J segment 3 bases; nucleotides outside the gene matches: 4. The CDR3 DNA reads TGTGCCAGCAGTTACACGGGACAGAGCTACGAGCAGTACTTC. This codes for CASSYTGQSYEQYF.

This clone was recorded once. The rearrangement uses TRBV6-5 and TRBJ1-1; D unresolved. Germline V lookup: CDR1 MNHEY, CDR2 SVGAGI. The V end was cut by 7 bases, the J end by 11 bases, with 14 bases between. The CDR3 is 11 residues long. Here the CDR3 reads CASTSRSRAFF. The CDR3 nucleotides are TGTGCCAGCACCTCGAGGAGCCGGGCTTTCTTT.

The chain uses TRBV27 and TRBJ2-2, with 7 bases matching TRBD2. CDR1 is MNHEY and CDR2 is SMNVEV in the germline V gene (reference sequence). V shed 6 bases and J 1 base; nucleotides not matched to a gene: 26. This CDR3 region has 22 residues. CDR3 DNA: TGTGCCAGCAGAAGAGCCCTGTACGGGGCCCTTGGGGGGGAAATGAACACCGGGGAGCTGTTTTTT. Protein sequence: CASRRALYGALGGEMNTGELFF.

The V call is TRBV6-1, the J call TRBJ1-2; weak D call: TRBD1 (5 bases). V was pared by 3 bases and J by 6 bases, with 11 bases between. The CDR3 has 13 residues. The germline CDR1 and CDR2 sequences are MNHNS and SASEGT. The CDR3 sequence: CASSDRVPDGYTF. For the CDR3, the DNA is TGTGCCAGCAGTGACAGGGTGCCGGATGGCTACACCTTC.

V and J are TRBV5-4 and TRBJ2-3, with TRBD1 as a possible D gene (5 bases). Trimming pared 0 bases from V and 5 bases from J, leaving 10 bases between. CDR3 length equals 14 residues. Germline V gives CDR1 SGHNT, CDR2 YYREEE (reference sequence). DNA of the CDR3: TGTGCCAGCAGCTTGGGGGCTAGGGGAGATACGCAGTATTTT. Protein product: CASSLGARGDTQYF. The full variable domain, rest sourced from reference TRBV5-4 and TRBJ2-3, is ETGVTQSPTHLIKTRGQQVTLRCSSQSGHNTVSWYQQALGQGPQFIFQYYREEENGRGNFPPRFSGLQFPNYSSELNVNALELDDSALYLCASSLGARGDTQYFGPGTRLTVL.

The rearrangement links TRBV5-1 to TRBJ1-2, with 7 bases matching TRBD1. This CDR3 comprises 14 residues. Trimming cost V 6 bases and J 1 base; bases outside gene matches: 6. The V gene's germline CDR1 is SGHRS and CDR2 YFSETQ. In DNA form, the CDR3 reads TGCGCCAGCAACGTCAGGGGGTTTAACTATGGCTACACCTTC. Protein: CASNVRGFNYGYTF.

The chain carries TRBV6-1 and TRBJ2-5; 11 nucleotides align to TRBD2. J lost 1 base, V lost 3 bases, and 4 bases had no gene match. CDR3 length: 16 residues. The V gene's germline CDR1 is MNHNS and CDR2 SASEGT. The CDR3 reads CASSDPGLAVQETQYF. The CDR3 region has the DNA TGTGCCAGCAGTGATCCGGGACTAGCGGTCCAAGAGACCCAGTACTTC.

The chain carries TRBV6-1 and TRBJ2-7; no reliable D call. The CDR3 covers 14 residues. Trimming took 3 bases from V and 1 from J, leaving 10 bases between them. Germline loops: CDR1 MNHNS, CDR2 SASEGT. The CDR3 region is CASSEQHASYEQYF. CDR3 sequence (DNA): TGTGCCAGCAGTGAGCAACACGCTTCCTACGAGCAGTACTTC.

This rearrangement joins TRBV10-3 to TRBJ2-3, with D perhaps matching TRBD2 (6 bases). Germline CDR1 ENHRY, CDR2 SYGVKD. This CDR3 is built from 14 residues. The V and J ends lost 3 bases and 1 base respectively, with 8 bases between them. DNA of the CDR3: TGTGCCATCAGTGACAGGGAGGGCACAGATACGCAGTATTTT. Protein sequence: CAISDREGTDTQYF.